One sample yielded the 32 T cell receptor beta chains listed below, sequenced in a study of cytomegalovirus exposure and HLA in healthy donors. Primers included in the PCR were 60 Vbeta and 13 Jbeta primers. The table came from immunoSEQ multiplex PCR; TCRdb's copy has only in-frame clones and leaves some out. The sample contains around 140,000 clones, under 75% of which appear only once. The sample consisted of PBMCs. All receptors derive from a woman in her thirties or forties in good health and CMV-seronegative.

This clone has a single count. The chain's CDR3 is CASSRKAGDPYEQYF. The CDR3 DNA is TGTGCCAGCAGTCGAAAAGCGGGGGACCCTTACGAGCAGTACTTC. V is TRBV27 and J is TRBJ2-7; TRBD2 matches at 8 bases. CDR1 and CDR2 (germline): MNHEY, SMNVEV (reference sequence). The CDR3 extends over 15 amino acids. Germline trimming cut 5 bases from V and 4 bases from J; bases unmatched to any gene: 10.

The rearrangement links TRBV25-1 to TRBJ1-2; no clear D gene. This CDR3 spans 16 amino acids. The V and J ends lost 4 bases and 6 bases respectively, with 21 bases between them. Germline-derived CDR1 and CDR2 are MGHDK and SYGVNS. CDR3 bases: TGTGCCAGCAGTGGGCCCCCCAACAGAAAGAACCATGGCTACACCTTC. As protein: CASSGPPNRKNHGYTF.

The chain recombines TRBV9 with TRBJ2-6; 8 bases align to TRBD1. J gave up 3 bases and V 4 bases, and 9 bases lay outside the gene matches. Germline CDR1 and CDR2: SGDLS and YYNGEE. The CDR3 has 17 residues. CDR3 nucleotides: TGTGCCAGCAGCCCCCGGACAGGGCTCCGTGGGGCCAACGTCCTGACTTTC. It codes for CASSPRTGLRGANVLTF.

The chain recombines TRBV5-5 with TRBJ1-5, with D hard to call. V lost 4 bases to trimming and J lost 0 bases, with 8 bases between them. The germline gives CDR1 SGHKS, CDR2 YYEKEE (reference sequence). The CDR3 length is 14 residues. This CDR3 reads CASSPRVSNQPQHF. CDR3 in DNA: TGTGCCAGCAGCCCGCGGGTTAGCAATCAGCCCCAGCATTTT.

This clone was found a few times. The CDR3 here is CASSSGGVNTEAFF. CDR3 coding DNA: TGTGCCAGCAGTTCGGGAGGTGTGAACACTGAAGCTTTCTTT. The genes are TRBV7-9 and TRBJ1-1, with D unclear. The CDR3 is made up of 14 amino acids. CDR1 SEHNR and CDR2 FQNEAQ come from the germline V gene (reference sequence). V gave up 6 bases and J gave up 0 bases, with 11 bases separating them.

The rearrangement joins TRBV6-6 to TRBJ1-1; a weak D match, TRBD1 (6 bases). Germline V gives CDR1 MNHNY, CDR2 SVGAGI (reference sequence). This CDR3 region has 14 residues. Trimming shortened V by 4 bases and J by 4 bases, and 13 bases separated the two germline ends. CDR3 DNA sequence: TGTGCCAGCAGTTCAGGGCGAGGGGGCACTGAAGCTTTCTTT. It codes for CASSSGRGGTEAFF.

J is TRBJ2-7 and V is TRBV7-9; 9 bases line up with TRBD1. J lost 5 bases, V lost 5 bases, and 10 bases had no gene match. This CDR3 has 15 residues. Germline CDR1 reads SEHNR; CDR2 reads FQNEAQ (reference sequence). The CDR3, as DNA: TGTGCCAGCAGCCCTCTCGGGACAGGGTTACACGAGCAGTACTTC. Its protein is CASSPLGTGLHEQYF.

The chain joins TRBV6-1 to TRBJ1-2; D unresolved. The CDR3 covers 14 residues. V lost 0 bases and J 4 bases, leaving 9 bases between the germline ends. CDR1 and CDR2 from the germline V gene are MNHNS and SASEGT. The CDR3 DNA is TGTGCCAGCAGTGAAGCGCTTCGAGGCTATGGCTACACCTTC. Translation: CASSEALRGYGYTF.

The chain uses TRBV19 and TRBJ1-5; 9 bases agree with TRBD1. The germline CDR1 and CDR2 sequences are LNHDA and SQIVND (reference sequence). This CDR3 contains 17 residues. Trimming at V came to 7 bases and at J to 0 bases, leaving 10 bases not matched to a gene. CDR3 sequence (DNA): TGTGCCAGTACCTCGGACAGGGGCTCGTATAGCAATCAGCCCCAGCATTTT. Translating gives CASTSDRGSYSNQPQHF. Full variable domain (remainder filled in from reference TRBV19 and TRBJ1-5): DGGITQSPKYLFRKEGQNVTLSCEQNLNHDAMYWYRQDPGQGLRLIYYSQIVNDFQKGDIAEGYSVSREKKESFPLTVTSAQKNPTAFYLCASTSDRGSYSNQPQHFGDGTRLSIL.

The V call is TRBV5-1, the J call TRBJ2-1, with TRBD2 matching 9 bases. This CDR3 comprises 15 residues. Germline values: CDR1 SGHRS, CDR2 YFSETQ. J gave up 2 bases and V 4 bases, and 4 bases lay outside the gene matches. CDR3 sequence: CASSGGGGTYNEQFF. In DNA, the CDR3 is TGCGCCAGCAGCGGCGGGGGGGGAACCTACAATGAGCAGTTCTTC. The full variable domain, its missing parts supplied by reference TRBV5-1 and TRBJ2-1, is KAGVTQTPRYLIKTRGQQVTLSCSPISGHRSVSWYQQTPGQGLQFLFEYFSETQRNKGNFPGRFSGRQFSNSRSEMNVSTLELGDSALYLCASSGGGGTYNEQFFGPGTRLTVL.

The V call is TRBV6-5, the J call TRBJ2-1, with 7 bases fitting TRBD2. This CDR3 is 14 amino acids long. With V trimmed by 8 bases and J by 4 bases, 8 bases remained unmatched. Germline assignment: CDR1 MNHEY and CDR2 SVGAGI. In DNA, the CDR3 is TGTGCCAGCGTTTCGCGCGGGGGTTACAATGAGCAGTTCTTC. It specifies CASVSRGGYNEQFF.

The rearrangement uses TRBV6-5 and TRBJ2-5; 13 positions agree with TRBD2. After removal of 6 bases from V and 4 bases from J, the junction contained 2 bases not matched to a gene. Germline loops: CDR1 MNHEY, CDR2 SVGAGI. CDR3 size: 14 residues. CDR3 loop: CASSRTSGGETQYF. The CDR3 bases are TGTGCCAGCAGCCGGACTAGCGGGGGAGAGACCCAGTACTTC.

The chain carries TRBV29-1 and TRBJ1-1; no firm D call. The ends were cut back, 2 bases at V and 1 base at J, with 14 bases in the middle. The CDR3 is 15 amino acids. Germline V gene sequence: CDR1 SQVTM, CDR2 ANQGSEA. The CDR3 sequence: CSVERGRTANTEAFF. The CDR3 DNA sequence: TGCAGCGTTGAAAGAGGCAGGACTGCGAACACTGAAGCTTTCTTT. Variable domain in full (rest from reference TRBV29-1 and TRBJ1-1): SAVISQKPSRDICQRGTSLTIQCQVDSQVTMMFWYRQQPGQSLTLIATANQGSEATYESGFVIDKFPISRPNLTFSTLTVSNMSPEDSSIYLCSVERGRTANTEAFFGQGTRLTVV.

Only one count was recorded for this clone. V is TRBV7-9 and J is TRBJ1-2; 7 bases are shared with TRBD1. This CDR3 is 17 amino acids long. Trimming at V came to 4 bases and at J to 8 bases, leaving 19 bases not matched to a gene. CDR1 and CDR2 (germline): SEHNR, FQNEAQ (reference sequence). The DNA of the CDR3 is TGTGCCAGCAGCTCGGTCGGAGGACAGGAGTTCTATGGAGGCTACACCTTC. It translates to CASSSVGGQEFYGGYTF.

The chain links TRBV5-1 to TRBJ1-6; TRBD1 is a possible D gene (6 bases). The CDR3 runs 16 residues. In germline, CDR1 is SGHRS, CDR2 YFSETQ. Trimming removed 4 bases at V and 5 bases at J, with 16 bases between. For the CDR3, the DNA is TGCGCCAGCAGCATCACCGGACAGAAAAATAATTCACCCCTCCACTTT. Encoded protein: CASSITGQKNNSPLHF.

This chain joins TRBV2 and TRBJ1-1, with D unclear. There are 11 residues in the CDR3. V was shortened by 8 bases and J by 3 bases, with 7 bases between the two germline ends. Germline V gives CDR1 SNHLY, CDR2 FYNNEI. The CDR3 loop reads CASAEYTEAFF. In nucleotides, the CDR3 is TGTGCCAGCGCAGAATACACTGAAGCTTTCTTT.

The V call is TRBV5-4, the J call TRBJ2-5; TRBD1 matches at 9 bases. Unmatched junction bases numbered 10, after V lost 1 base and J lost 6 bases. This CDR3 is 16 amino acids long. The germline V gene has CDR1 SGHNT and CDR2 YYREEE (reference sequence). The CDR3, as DNA: TGTGCCAGCAGCTTGCCCACCGGGACAGGGACTCAGACCCAGTACTTC. The encoded protein is CASSLPTGTGTQTQYF.

This sequence joins TRBV6-5 and TRBJ1-1, with a weak D call TRBD1 (6 bases). Trimming removed 5 bases at V and 4 bases at J, with 17 bases between. Looked up from germline, CDR1 is MNHEY and CDR2 is SVGAGI. CDR3 size: 15 residues. The CDR3 DNA is TGTGCCAGCAGTCCACAGGGCCCGACGGGCACTGAAGCTTTCTTT. Translation gives CASSPQGPTGTEAFF.

The chain couples TRBV4-1 to TRBJ1-4; possibly TRBD1 for D (5 bases). Trimming stripped 0 bases from V and 6 bases from J, with 14 bases between. In germline, CDR1 is MGHRA, CDR2 YSYEKL. The length of the CDR3 is 16 residues. The CDR3 is CASSQEIQGRHEKLFF. DNA for the CDR3: TGCGCCAGCAGCCAAGAGATCCAGGGCCGCCATGAAAAACTGTTTTTT.

Regarding this clone: A junction end diverges from the germline sequence, so it may reflect a read error. V is TRBV7-2 and J is TRBJ1-2; TRBD1 matches 9 bases. This CDR3 has 14 residues. From germline, CDR1 is SGHTA and CDR2 FQGNSA. This CDR3 reads CASSSTPGQGLFPF. The CDR3 region has the DNA TGTGCCAGCAGTTCCACACCGGGACAGGGTCTTTTCCCCTTC.

The genes are TRBV28 and TRBJ1-2; D is perhaps TRBD1 (6 bases). This CDR3 region has 13 residues. Between the trimmed V and J ends, which lost 7 bases and 1 base, there was a span of 10 bases. Germline loops: CDR1 MDHEN, CDR2 SYDVKM. The DNA of the CDR3 is TGTGCCAGCAAGACAGGCATTAACTATGGCTACACCTTC. Protein sequence: CASKTGINYGYTF.

V gene TRBV4-1 combines with J gene TRBJ2-3, with 8 positions matching TRBD2. V dropped 3 bases and J dropped 1; count of bases not matched to a gene: 3. Germline V gives CDR1 MGHRA, CDR2 YSYEKL. This CDR3 has 15 amino acids. The CDR3 protein is CASSQQAGGTDTQYF. The CDR3 nucleotides are TGCGCCAGCAGCCAGCAAGCGGGGGGCACAGATACGCAGTATTTT.

The DNA for the CDR3 is TGTGCCAGCAGTTTATTAGCGGGGGGTTACAATGAGCAGTTCTTC. Its translation: CASSLLAGGYNEQFF. The gene calls are TRBV28 and TRBJ2-1, with TRBD2 identical over 10 bases. The germline gives CDR1 MDHEN, CDR2 SYDVKM. With 1 base clipped from V and 4 bases from J, the junction kept 1 base outside the gene matches. There are 15 residues in the CDR3.

The gene calls are TRBV7-9 and TRBJ2-7, with 9 bases matching TRBD1. After removal of 1 base from V and 6 bases from J, the junction contained 4 bases not matched to a gene. CDR3 length: 14 residues. Germline values: CDR1 SEHNR, CDR2 FQNEAQ (reference sequence). The CDR3 reads CASSLEGTGREQYF. CDR3 DNA sequence: TGTGCCAGCAGCTTAGAAGGGACAGGGCGCGAGCAGTACTTC.

This clone was seen only once. This chain uses TRBV19 with TRBJ1-5, with D unresolved. Trimming pared 1 base from V and 6 bases from J, leaving 7 bases between. This CDR3 is 13 amino acids long. Germline CDR1 reads LNHDA; CDR2 reads SQIVND (reference sequence). The CDR3 sequence is CASSIGWSQPQHF. CDR3 coding DNA: TGTGCCAGTAGTATAGGGTGGAGTCAGCCCCAGCATTTT.

The chain combines TRBV5-4 with TRBJ2-5; 11 nucleotides line up with TRBD2. Germline-derived CDR1 and CDR2 are SGHNT and YYREEE (reference sequence). The trim removed 4 bases at V and 5 bases at J, leaving 1 base unmatched. CDR3 length: 13 amino acids. This CDR3 is CASSRTSGETQYF. The CDR3 DNA reads as TGTGCCAGCAGCCGGACTAGCGGGGAGACCCAGTACTTC.

V is TRBV29-1 and J is TRBJ2-5; D remains ambiguous. CDR1 is SQVTM, CDR2 ANQGSEA, per germline. The CDR3 sequence is 12 residues long. The ends were cut back, 4 bases at V and 2 bases at J, with 8 bases in the middle. As DNA, the CDR3 is TGCAGCGTTGCGGCGGCGCAAGAGACCCAGTACTTC. Translated, it gives CSVAAAQETQYF.

The CDR3: CASSEGWGASYTEAFF. The CDR3, as DNA: TGTGCCAGCAGTGAAGGGTGGGGCGCGAGCTACACTGAAGCTTTCTTT. This chain connects TRBV6-1 to TRBJ1-1, with D possibly TRBD1 on 5 matching bases. Trimming left V 1 base short and J 3 bases short, with 15 bases between. Germline assignment: CDR1 MNHNS and CDR2 SASEGT. This CDR3 has 16 residues.

This rearrangement joins TRBV5-1 to TRBJ2-1, with D uncertain. The germline gives CDR1 SGHRS, CDR2 YFSETQ. The CDR3 is 13 residues long. V was trimmed by 5 bases and J by 4 bases, leaving 10 bases between them. In DNA, the CDR3 is TGCGCCAGCAGTGGAGCGATGTACAATGAGCAGTTCTTC. Residues: CASSGAMYNEQFF.

In this sample, this clone turned up a few times. The chain links TRBV4-3 to TRBJ1-2, with 9 bases matching TRBD1. Germline CDR1 LGHNA, CDR2 YSLEER. CDR3 length equals 16 residues. Germline trimming cut 1 base from V and 8 bases from J; bases unmatched to any gene: 11. Here the CDR3 reads CASSQGSRDRVGGYTF. Here the CDR3 DNA reads TGCGCCAGCAGCCAAGGGAGCCGGGACAGGGTTGGAGGCTACACCTTC.

In regard to this clone: The same CDR3 is also encoded by other DNA sequences in this sample. The gene calls are TRBV5-1 and TRBJ1-1, with D unresolved. Trimming cost V 2 bases and J 1 base, with 6 bases left between them. This CDR3 has 13 amino acids. Germline values: CDR1 SGHRS, CDR2 YFSETQ. The CDR3 DNA reads as TGCGCCAGCAGCTTACAAGAGAACACTGAAGCTTTCTTT. This sequence encodes CASSLQENTEAFF.

The chain carries TRBV7-2 and TRBJ1-5, with D perhaps TRBD1 (6 bases). Germline values: CDR1 SGHTA, CDR2 FQGNSA. The CDR3 has 15 amino acids. V lost 4 bases to trimming and J lost 8 bases, with 18 bases between them. For the CDR3, the DNA is TGTGCCAGCAGCTCCAGACCCCGAGGGGGGGAGCCCCAGCATTTT. This codes for CASSSRPRGGEPQHF.